The sequence of this T cell receptor beta chain was determined in a study of tumor-infiltrating lymphocytes in primary liver carcinoma. On the study more broadly: Yields of productive TCRbeta reads ranged from roughly 3.5 to 7.13 million per sample and were similar across tissue types.

Co-extracted RNA and DNA came from about 19-30 mg of unsorted bulk tissue. Those sampled were patients whose primary liver carcinoma was treated by surgical resection. Each tumor was sampled at four poles and its centre. Production of TCR beta cDNA used approximately 480 ng total RNA together with a constant-region primer. Each TCR beta library was derived from three nested multiplex PCR rounds that employed slightly modified ARM-PCR. TCRdb re-derived calls from the multiplex PCR reads in MiXCR, one entry per CDR3 protein. The sample has approximately 110,000 distinct CDR3 sequences, 50% to 65% seen once. The receptor's source is a woman aged 60 to 75 with primary liver carcinoma and hepatitis B virus infection. Sequencing was performed on liver tumor tissue from sampling region 1. As to subset: tumor region T1, superior pole.

The CDR3 DNA follows: TGCGCCAGCAAAGCCGGGAACACCGGGGAGCTGTTTTTT. This gives the protein CASKAGNTGELFF. The chain has TRBV5-1 and TRBJ2-2; no clear D gene. The ends were cut back, 6 bases at V and 1 base at J, with 7 bases in the middle. Germline loops: CDR1 SGHRS, CDR2 YFSETQ. The CDR3 is 13 residues long.